This TCR beta chain was obtained from a study of T cells in Graves' hyperthyroidism and ophthalmopathy. Study overall: Initial diagnosis, before any treatment, was when peripheral blood was collected.

The CDR3 spans 15 residues. The germline V gene has CDR1 MDHEN and CDR2 SYDVKM. V trimming: 8 bases; J trimming: 2 bases; junction bases outside the gene matches: 6. Clinical symptoms, serum thyroxine and TRAb, thyroid ultrasound and orbital computed tomography were used for the diagnoses. RNA transcripts were the template for amplifying TCR beta CDR3 regions. The HTBI primer set drove a first-round RT-PCR of the TCR CDR3. TCRdb fed the multiplex PCR reads into MiXCR, producing one record per CDR3 protein. The data show 700,000 or so distinct CDR3 sequences, about 14% seen once. The V and J genes are TRBV28 and TRBJ2-1; TRBD2 aligns across 10 bases. The sequencing sample was made of blood. The TCR sequence derives from a woman aged 50 to 65 with Graves' ophthalmopathy. The DNA of the CDR3 is TGTGCCAGCTGGACTAGCGGAGGTCCCTACAATGAGCAGTTCTTC. Amino acid sequence: CASWTSGGPYNEQFF.